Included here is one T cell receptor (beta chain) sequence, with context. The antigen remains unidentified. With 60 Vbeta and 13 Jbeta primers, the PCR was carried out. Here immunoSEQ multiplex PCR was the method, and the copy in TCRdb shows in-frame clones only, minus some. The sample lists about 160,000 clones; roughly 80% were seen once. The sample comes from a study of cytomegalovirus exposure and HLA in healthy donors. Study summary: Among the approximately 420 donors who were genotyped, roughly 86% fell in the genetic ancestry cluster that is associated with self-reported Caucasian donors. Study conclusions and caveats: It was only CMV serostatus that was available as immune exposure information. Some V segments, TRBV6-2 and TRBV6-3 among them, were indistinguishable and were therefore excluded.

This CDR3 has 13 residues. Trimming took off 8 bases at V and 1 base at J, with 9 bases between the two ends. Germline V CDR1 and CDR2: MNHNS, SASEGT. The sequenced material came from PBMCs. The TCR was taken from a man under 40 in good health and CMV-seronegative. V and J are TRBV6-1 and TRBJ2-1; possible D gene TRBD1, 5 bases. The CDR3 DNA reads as TGTGCCAGCGGGGCGAGGTCCTACAATGAGCAGTTCTTC. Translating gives CASGARSYNEQFF.